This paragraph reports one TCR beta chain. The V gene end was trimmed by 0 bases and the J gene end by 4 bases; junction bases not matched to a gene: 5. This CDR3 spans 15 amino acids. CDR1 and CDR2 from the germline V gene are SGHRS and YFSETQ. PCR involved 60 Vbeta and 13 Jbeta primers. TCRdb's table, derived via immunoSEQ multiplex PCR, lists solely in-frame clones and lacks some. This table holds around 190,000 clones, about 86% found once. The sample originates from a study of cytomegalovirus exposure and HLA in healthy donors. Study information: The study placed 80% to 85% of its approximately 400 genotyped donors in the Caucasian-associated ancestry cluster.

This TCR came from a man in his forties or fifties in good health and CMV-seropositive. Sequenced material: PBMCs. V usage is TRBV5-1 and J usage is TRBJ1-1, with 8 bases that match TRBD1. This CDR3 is CASSLDGTGPTEAFF. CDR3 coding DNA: TGCGCCAGCAGCTTGGATGGGACAGGACCCACTGAAGCTTTCTTT.